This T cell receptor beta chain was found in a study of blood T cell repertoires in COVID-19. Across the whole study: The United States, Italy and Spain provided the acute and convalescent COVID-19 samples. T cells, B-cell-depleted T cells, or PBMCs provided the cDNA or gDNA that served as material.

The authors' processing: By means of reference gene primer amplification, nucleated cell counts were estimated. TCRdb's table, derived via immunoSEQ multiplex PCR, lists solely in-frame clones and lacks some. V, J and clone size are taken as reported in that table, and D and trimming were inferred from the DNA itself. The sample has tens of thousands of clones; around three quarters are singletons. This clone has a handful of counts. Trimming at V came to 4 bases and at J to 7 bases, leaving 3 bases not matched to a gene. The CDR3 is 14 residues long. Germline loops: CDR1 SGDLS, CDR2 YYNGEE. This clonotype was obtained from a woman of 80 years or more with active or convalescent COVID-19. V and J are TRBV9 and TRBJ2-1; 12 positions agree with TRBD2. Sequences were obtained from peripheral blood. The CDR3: CASSWTSGANEQFF. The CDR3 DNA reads TGTGCCAGCAGCTGGACTAGCGGGGCTAATGAGCAGTTCTTC.